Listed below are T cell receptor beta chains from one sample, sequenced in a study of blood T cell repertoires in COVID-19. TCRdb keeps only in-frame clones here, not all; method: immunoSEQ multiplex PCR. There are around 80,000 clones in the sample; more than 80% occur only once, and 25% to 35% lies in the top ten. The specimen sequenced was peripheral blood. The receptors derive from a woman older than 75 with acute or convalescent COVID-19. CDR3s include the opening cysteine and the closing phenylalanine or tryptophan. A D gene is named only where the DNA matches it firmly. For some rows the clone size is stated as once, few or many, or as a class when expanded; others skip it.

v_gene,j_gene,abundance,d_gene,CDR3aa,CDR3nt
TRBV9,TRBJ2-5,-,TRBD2,CASSRTGTSGETQYF,TGTGCCAGCAGCCGCACCGGGACTAGCGGAGAGACCCAGTACTTC
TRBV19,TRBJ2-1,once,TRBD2,CASSYKRLAGGNEQFF,TGTGCCAGTAGCTACAAACGACTAGCGGGAGGGAATGAGCAGTTCTTC
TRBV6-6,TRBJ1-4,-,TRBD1,CASSGGQGREKLFF,TGTGCCAGCAGTGGGGGACAGGGTCGAGAAAAACTGTTTTTT
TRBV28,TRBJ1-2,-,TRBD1,CASSLWTGHYGYTF,TGTGCCAGCAGTCTCTGGACAGGCCACTATGGCTACACCTTC
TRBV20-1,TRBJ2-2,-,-,CSASRLDFTGELFF,TGCAGTGCTAGTCGACTAGACTTCACCGGGGAGCTGTTTTTT
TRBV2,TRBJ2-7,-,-,CASRVLLIYEQYF,TGTGCCAGCAGAGTTCTACTCATATACGAGCAGTACTTC
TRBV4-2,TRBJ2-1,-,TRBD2,CASSQGQGGEGEQFF,TGTGCCAGCAGCCAAGGGCAAGGTGGGGAGGGTGAGCAGTTCTTC
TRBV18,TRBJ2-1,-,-,CASSPRDLDNEQFF,TGTGCCAGCTCACCTCGGGACTTAGACAATGAGCAGTTCTTC
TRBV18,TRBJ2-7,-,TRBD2,CASSGGLAGEYEQYF,TGTGCCAGCTCAGGGGGACTAGCGGGAGAATACGAGCAGTACTTC
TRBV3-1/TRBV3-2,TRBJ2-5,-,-,CASSHEETQYF,TGTGCCAGCAGCCACGAGGAGACCCAGTACTTC
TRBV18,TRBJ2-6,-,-,CASSPQGRASGANVLTF,TGTGCCAGCTCCCCCCAGGGGCGGGCCTCTGGGGCCAACGTCCTGACTTTC
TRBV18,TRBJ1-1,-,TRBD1,CASSPGTGRLNTEAFF,TGTGCCAGCTCACCCGGGACAGGGAGACTGAACACTGAAGCTTTCTTT
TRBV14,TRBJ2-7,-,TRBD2,CASSQAASGGFVEQYF,TGTGCCAGCAGCCAAGCGGCTAGCGGGGGCTTCGTGGAGCAGTACTTC
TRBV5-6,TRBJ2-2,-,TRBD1,CASSLARTGGRELFF,TGTGCCAGCAGCTTGGCCCGGACAGGGGGTAGGGAGCTGTTTTTT
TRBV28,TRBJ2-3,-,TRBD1,CASSQNRGRSTDTQYF,TGTGCCAGCAGCCAAAACAGGGGGCGGAGCACAGATACGCAGTATTTT
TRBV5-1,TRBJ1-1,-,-,CASSLQGANTEAFF,TGCGCCAGCAGCTTACAGGGTGCTAACACTGAAGCTTTCTTT
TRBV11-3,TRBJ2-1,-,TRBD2,CASSLGRRGYNEQFF,TGTGCCAGCAGCTTAGGTAGGCGGGGGTACAATGAGCAGTTCTTC
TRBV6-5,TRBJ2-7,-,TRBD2,CASWSGAGVLNEQYF,TGTGCCAGCTGGAGTGGGGCGGGAGTACTCAACGAGCAGTACTTC
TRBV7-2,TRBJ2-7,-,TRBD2,CASSLGLAGDYEQYF,TGTGCCAGCAGCCTCGGACTAGCGGGGGACTACGAGCAGTACTTC
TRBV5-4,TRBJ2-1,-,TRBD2,CASSQGLAGGSYNEQFF,TGTGCCAGCAGCCAGGGACTAGCGGGAGGTTCCTACAATGAGCAGTTCTTC
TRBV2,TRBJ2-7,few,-,CASSARGGGTASFEQYF,TGTGCCAGCAGTGCCCGGGGAGGAGGGACTGCGTCCTTCGAGCAGTACTTC
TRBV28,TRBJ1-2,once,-,CASSYLYGYTF,TGTGCCAGCAGCTATCTCTATGGCTACACCTTC
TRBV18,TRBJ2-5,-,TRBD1,CASSLDRARQETQYF,TGTGCCAGCTCACTGGACAGGGCGAGGCAAGAGACCCAGTACTTC
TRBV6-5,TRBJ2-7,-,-,CASARGSPFREQYF,TGTGCCAGCGCAAGGGGCTCCCCTTTTCGCGAGCAGTACTTC
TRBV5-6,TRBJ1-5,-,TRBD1,CASSYGQVKQPQHF,TGTGCCAGCAGCTACGGACAGGTCAAACAGCCCCAGCATTTT
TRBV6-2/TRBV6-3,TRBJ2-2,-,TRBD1,CASSRGQGSDTGELFF,TGTGCCAGCAGTCGGGGACAGGGGTCGGACACCGGGGAGCTGTTTTTT
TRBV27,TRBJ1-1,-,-,CASSPDHGAEAFF,TGTGCCAGCAGTCCGGACCACGGGGCTGAAGCTTTCTTT
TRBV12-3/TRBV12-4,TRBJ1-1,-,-,CASSLGLNTEAFF,TGTGCCAGCAGTTTGGGGCTGAACACTGAAGCTTTCTTT
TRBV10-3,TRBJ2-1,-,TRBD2,CAITMGGSYNEQFF,TGTGCCATCACTATGGGGGGGTCCTACAATGAGCAGTTCTTC
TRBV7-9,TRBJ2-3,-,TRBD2,CASSFSGGLDTQYF,TGTGCCAGCAGCTTCTCGGGAGGGTTAGATACGCAGTATTTT
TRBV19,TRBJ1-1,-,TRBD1,CASSISRVRQGTEAFF,TGTGCCAGTAGTATATCCCGGGTACGACAGGGCACTGAAGCTTTCTTT
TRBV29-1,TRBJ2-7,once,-,CSARTNYEQYF,TGCAGCGCTCGGACAAACTACGAGCAGTACTTC
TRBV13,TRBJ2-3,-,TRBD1,CASTPGTGGTDTQYF,TGTGCCAGCACACCCGGGACAGGTGGCACAGATACGCAGTATTTT
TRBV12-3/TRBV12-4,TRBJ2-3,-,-,CASRLLGSDTQYF,TGTGCCAGCAGGCTACTAGGCAGCGATACGCAGTATTTT
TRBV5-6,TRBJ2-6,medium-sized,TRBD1,CASIRTGTAGANVLTF,TGTGCCAGCATCCGGACAGGGACTGCCGGGGCCAACGTCCTGACTTTC
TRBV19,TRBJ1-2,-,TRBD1,CASSITGARGGYTF,TGTGCCAGTAGTATTACAGGGGCCCGAGGCGGCTACACCTTC
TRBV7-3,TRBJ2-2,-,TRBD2,CASRQTSGNTGELFF,TGTGCCAGCAGGCAGACTAGCGGGAACACCGGGGAGCTGTTTTTT
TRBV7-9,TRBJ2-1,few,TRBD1,CASSYSETGQNEQFF,TGTGCCAGCAGCTACTCCGAGACAGGGCAAAATGAGCAGTTCTTC
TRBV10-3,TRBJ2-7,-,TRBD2,CATGRREGQYEQYF,TGTGCCACCGGGCGGAGGGAGGGCCAATACGAGCAGTACTTC
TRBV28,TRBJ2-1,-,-,CASSQWGYSGPQSSYNEQFF,TGTGCCAGCAGCCAATGGGGCTATTCTGGCCCTCAGAGCTCCTACAATGAGCAGTTCTTC
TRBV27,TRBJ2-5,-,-,CASSSQGRAIGETQYF,TGTGCCAGCAGTTCGCAGGGGAGGGCTATCGGAGAGACCCAGTACTTC
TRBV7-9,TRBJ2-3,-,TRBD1,CASSLGTGGLFTDTQYF,TGTGCCAGCAGCTTAGGGACAGGGGGCCTCTTCACAGATACGCAGTATTTT
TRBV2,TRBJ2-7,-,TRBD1,CASSFAGQGFYEQYF,TGTGCCAGCAGTTTTGCGGGACAGGGCTTCTACGAGCAGTACTTC
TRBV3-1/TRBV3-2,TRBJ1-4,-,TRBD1,CASSSGQGNEKLFF,TGTGCCAGCAGCTCGGGACAGGGGAATGAAAAACTGTTTTTT
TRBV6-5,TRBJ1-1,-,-,CASRRTGLGTEAFF,TGTGCCAGCAGACGCACAGGGCTGGGGACTGAAGCTTTCTTT